This record looks at one T cell receptor beta chain sequence and its context. This specimen comes from a study of blood T cell repertoires in COVID-19. Looking at the study overall: Specimens from acute and convalescent COVID-19 originated in the United States, Italy and Spain. T cells, B-cell-depleted T cells, or PBMCs supplied cDNA or gDNA.

Original methodology: Reference gene primer amplification in the assay estimated nucleated cell counts. Generated by immunoSEQ multiplex PCR, the TCRdb table keeps only in-frame clones and is missing some. V and J calls and clone size are as listed in that table; D and trimming were resolved from the DNA. The profile covers over 300,000 clones, with roughly 89% appearing a single time and 6% to 7.5% taken by the ten largest. V lost 6 bases, J lost 5 bases, and 11 bases stayed unmatched. CDR1 and CDR2 (germline): MNHEY, SVGEGT. The CDR3 has 16 residues. The TCR was taken from a man between 18 and 35 years old with active or convalescent COVID-19. The chain carries TRBV6-2 or TRBV6-3 and TRBJ2-7; 12 bases are a match to TRBD2. Sequencing was done on a sample of peripheral blood. CDR3 sequence reads: CASSPLPTSGRDEQYF. The CDR3 bases are TGTGCCAGCAGCCCACTCCCGACTAGCGGGAGAGACGAGCAGTACTTC.